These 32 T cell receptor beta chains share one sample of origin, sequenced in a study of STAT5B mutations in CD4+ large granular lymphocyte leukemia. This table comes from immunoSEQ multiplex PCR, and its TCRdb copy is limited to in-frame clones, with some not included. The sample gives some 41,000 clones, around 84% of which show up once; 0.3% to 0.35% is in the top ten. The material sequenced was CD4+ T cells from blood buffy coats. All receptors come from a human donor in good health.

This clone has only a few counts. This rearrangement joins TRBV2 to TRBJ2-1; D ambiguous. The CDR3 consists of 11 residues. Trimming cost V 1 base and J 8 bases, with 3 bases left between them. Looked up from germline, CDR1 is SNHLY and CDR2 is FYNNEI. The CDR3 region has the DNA TGTGCCAGCAGTGAAGAGCATGAGCAGTTCTTC. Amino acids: CASSEEHEQFF.

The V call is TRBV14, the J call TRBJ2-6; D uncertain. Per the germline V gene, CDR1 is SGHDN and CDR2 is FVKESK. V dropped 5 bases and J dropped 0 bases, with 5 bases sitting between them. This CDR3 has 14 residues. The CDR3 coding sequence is TGTGCCAGCAGCAACCCCTCTGGGGCCAACGTCCTGACTTTC. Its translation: CASSNPSGANVLTF.

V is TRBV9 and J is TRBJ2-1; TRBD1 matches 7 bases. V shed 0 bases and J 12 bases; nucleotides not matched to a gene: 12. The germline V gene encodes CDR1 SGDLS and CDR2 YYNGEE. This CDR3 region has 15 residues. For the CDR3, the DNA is TGTGCCAGCAGCGTAGCTACGGGACAGTTACAGGGGCAGTTCTTC. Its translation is CASSVATGQLQGQFF.

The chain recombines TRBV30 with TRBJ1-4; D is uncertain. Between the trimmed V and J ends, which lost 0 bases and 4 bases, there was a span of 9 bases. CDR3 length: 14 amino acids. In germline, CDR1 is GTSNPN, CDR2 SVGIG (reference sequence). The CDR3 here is CAWSVGQNNEKLFF. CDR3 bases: TGTGCCTGGAGTGTAGGGCAGAATAATGAAAAACTGTTTTTT.

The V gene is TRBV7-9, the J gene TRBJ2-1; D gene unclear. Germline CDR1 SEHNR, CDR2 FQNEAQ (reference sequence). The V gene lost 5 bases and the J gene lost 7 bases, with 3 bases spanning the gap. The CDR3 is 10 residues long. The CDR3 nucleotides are TGTGCCAGCAGCGAAAATGAGCAGTTCTTC. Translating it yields CASSENEQFF.

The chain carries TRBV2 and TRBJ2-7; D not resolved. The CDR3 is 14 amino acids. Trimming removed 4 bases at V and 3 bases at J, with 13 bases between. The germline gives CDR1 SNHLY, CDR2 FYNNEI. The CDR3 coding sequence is TGTGCCAGCAGTGGGAGAGGTTCTAGCTACGAGCAGTACTTC. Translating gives CASSGRGSSYEQYF.

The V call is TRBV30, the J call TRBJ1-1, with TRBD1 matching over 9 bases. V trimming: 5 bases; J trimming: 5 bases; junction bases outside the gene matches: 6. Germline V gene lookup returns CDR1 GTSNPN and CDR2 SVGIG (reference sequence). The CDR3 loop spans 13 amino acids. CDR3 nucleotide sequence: TGTGCCTGGTCGACAGGGGGATATACTGAAGCTTTCTTT. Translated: CAWSTGGYTEAFF.

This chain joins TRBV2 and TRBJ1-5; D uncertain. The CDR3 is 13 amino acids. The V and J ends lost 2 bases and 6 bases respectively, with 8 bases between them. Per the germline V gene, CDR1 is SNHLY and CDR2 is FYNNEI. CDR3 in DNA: TGTGCCAGCAGTGAACTGGGGAGTCAGCCCCAGCATTTT. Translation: CASSELGSQPQHF. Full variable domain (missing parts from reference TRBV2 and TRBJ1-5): EPEVTQTPSHQVTQMGQEVILRCVPISNHLYFYWYRQILGQKVEFLVSFYNNEISEKSEIFDDQFSVERPDGSNFTLKIRSTKLEDSAMYFCASSELGSQPQHFGDGTRLSIL.

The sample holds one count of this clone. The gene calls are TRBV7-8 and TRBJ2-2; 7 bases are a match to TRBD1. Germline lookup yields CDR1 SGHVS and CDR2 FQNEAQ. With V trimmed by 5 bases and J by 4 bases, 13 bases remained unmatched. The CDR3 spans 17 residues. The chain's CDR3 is CASSDLRNRGATGELFF. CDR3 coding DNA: TGTGCCAGCAGCGACCTACGAAACAGGGGTGCCACCGGGGAGCTGTTTTTT.

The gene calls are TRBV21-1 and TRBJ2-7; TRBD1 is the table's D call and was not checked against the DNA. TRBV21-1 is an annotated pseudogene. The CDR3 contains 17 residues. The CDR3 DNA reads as TGTGCCAGCAGCAAAGGGAACAGGGGGTACCCTGCCTACGAGCAGTACTTC. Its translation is CASSKGNRGYPAYEQYF.

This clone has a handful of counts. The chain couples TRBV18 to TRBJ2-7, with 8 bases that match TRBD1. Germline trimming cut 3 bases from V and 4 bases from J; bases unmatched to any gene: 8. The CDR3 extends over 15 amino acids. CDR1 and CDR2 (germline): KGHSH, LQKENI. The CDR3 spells CASSPDREVTYEQYF. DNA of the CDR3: TGTGCCAGCTCACCGGACAGGGAGGTCACTTACGAGCAGTACTTC.

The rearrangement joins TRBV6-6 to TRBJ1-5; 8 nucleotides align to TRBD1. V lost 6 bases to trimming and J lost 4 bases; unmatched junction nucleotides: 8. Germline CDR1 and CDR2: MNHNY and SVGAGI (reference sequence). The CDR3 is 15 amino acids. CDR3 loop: CASRGTGRSNQPQHF. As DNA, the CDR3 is TGTGCCAGCAGGGGGACAGGTCGCAGTAATCAGCCCCAGCATTTT.

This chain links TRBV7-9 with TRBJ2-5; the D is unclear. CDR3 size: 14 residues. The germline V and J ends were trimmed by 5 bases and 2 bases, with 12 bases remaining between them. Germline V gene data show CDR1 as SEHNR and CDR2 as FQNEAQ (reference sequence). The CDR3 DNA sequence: TGTGCCAGCAGCCAGGCTATGGCGCAAGAGACCCAGTACTTC. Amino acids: CASSQAMAQETQYF.

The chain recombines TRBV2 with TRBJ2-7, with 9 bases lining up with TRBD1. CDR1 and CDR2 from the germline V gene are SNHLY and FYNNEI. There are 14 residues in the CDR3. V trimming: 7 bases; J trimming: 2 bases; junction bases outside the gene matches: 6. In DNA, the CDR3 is TGTGCCAGCACCGGACAGGGGACCGCCTACGAGCAGTACTTC. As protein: CASTGQGTAYEQYF.

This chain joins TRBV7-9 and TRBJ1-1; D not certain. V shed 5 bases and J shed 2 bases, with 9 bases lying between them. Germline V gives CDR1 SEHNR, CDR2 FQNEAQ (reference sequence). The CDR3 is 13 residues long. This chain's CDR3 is CASSNTLNTEAFF. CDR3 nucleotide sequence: TGTGCCAGCAGCAATACATTAAACACTGAAGCTTTCTTT. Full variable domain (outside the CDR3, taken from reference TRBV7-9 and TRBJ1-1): DTGVSQNPRHKITKRGQNVTFRCDPISEHNRLYWYRQTLGQGPEFLTYFQNEAQLEKSRLLSDRFSAERPKGSFSTLEIQRTEQGDSAMYLCASSNTLNTEAFFGQGTRLTVV.

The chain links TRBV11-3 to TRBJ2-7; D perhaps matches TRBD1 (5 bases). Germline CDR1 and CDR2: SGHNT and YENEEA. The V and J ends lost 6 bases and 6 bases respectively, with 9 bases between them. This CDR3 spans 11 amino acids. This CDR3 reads CASRGRGEQYF. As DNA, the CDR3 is TGTGCCAGCAGGGGAAGGGGCGAGCAGTACTTC.

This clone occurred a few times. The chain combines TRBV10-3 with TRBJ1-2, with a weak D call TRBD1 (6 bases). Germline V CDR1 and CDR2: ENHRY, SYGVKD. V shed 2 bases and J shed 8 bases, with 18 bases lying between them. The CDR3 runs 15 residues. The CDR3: CAISEPGGEGRGYTF. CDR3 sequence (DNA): TGTGCCATCAGTGAGCCGGGGGGCGAGGGACGGGGCTACACCTTC.

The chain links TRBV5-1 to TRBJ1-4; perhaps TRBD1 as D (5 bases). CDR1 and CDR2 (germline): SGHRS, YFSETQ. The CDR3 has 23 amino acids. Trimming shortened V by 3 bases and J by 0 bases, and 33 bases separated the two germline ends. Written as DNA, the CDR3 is TGCGCCAGCAGCTCAACCGGGACTGCTACGAAAGAAGGAATCTTTGCAACTAATGAAAAACTGTTTTTT. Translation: CASSSTGTATKEGIFATNEKLFF. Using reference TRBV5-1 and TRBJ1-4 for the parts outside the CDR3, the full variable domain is KAGVTQTPRYLIKTRGQQVTLSCSPISGHRSVSWYQQTPGQGLQFLFEYFSETQRNKGNFPGRFSGRQFSNSRSEMNVSTLELGDSALYLCASSSTGTATKEGIFATNEKLFFGSGTQLSVL.

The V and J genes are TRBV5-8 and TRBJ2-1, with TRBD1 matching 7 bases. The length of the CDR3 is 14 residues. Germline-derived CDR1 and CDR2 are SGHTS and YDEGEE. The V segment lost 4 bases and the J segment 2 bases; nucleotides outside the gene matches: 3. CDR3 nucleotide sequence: TGTGCCAGCAGCGTCAGGGGGACCTACAATGAGCAGTTCTTC. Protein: CASSVRGTYNEQFF.

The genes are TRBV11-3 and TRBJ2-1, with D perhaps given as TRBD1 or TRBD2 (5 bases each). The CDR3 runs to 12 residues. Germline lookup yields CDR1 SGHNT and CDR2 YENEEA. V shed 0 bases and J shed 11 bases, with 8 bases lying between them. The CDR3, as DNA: TGTGCCAGCAGCTTAGAGGGGGAGAAGCAGTTCTTC. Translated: CASSLEGEKQFF.

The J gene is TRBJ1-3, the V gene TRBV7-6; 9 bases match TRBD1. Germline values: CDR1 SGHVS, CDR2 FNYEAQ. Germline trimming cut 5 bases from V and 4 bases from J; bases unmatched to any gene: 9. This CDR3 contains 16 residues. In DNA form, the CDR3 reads TGTGCCAGCAGCCTAGGGACAGGGCTAGGAGGAAACACCATATATTTT. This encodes CASSLGTGLGGNTIYF.

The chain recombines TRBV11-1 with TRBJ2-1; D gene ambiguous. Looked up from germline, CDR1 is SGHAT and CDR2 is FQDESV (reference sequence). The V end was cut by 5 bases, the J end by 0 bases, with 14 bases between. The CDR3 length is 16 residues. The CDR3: CASSPRGPSSYNEQFF. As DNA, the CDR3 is TGTGCCAGCAGCCCCCGTGGGCCAAGCTCCTACAATGAGCAGTTCTTC.

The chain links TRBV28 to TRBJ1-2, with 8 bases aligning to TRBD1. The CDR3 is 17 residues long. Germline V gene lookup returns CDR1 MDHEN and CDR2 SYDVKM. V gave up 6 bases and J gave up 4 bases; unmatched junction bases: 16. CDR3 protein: CASSTLATTTGGYGYTF. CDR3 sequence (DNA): TGTGCCAGCAGCACACTAGCCACTACAACAGGGGGCTATGGCTACACCTTC.

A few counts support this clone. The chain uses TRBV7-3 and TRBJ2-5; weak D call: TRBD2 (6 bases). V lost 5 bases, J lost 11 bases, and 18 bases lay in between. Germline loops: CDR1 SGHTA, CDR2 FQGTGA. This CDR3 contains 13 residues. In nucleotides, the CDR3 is TGTGCCAGCAGCCGACCGGGGGAGGCTACGCAGTACTTC. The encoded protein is CASSRPGEATQYF.

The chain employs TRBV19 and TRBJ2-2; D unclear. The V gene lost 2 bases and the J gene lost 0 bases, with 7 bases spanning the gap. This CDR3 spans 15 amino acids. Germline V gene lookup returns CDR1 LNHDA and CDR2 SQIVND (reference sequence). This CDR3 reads CASSIFSTNTGELFF. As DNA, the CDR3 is TGTGCCAGTAGTATATTTAGTACGAACACCGGGGAGCTGTTTTTT.

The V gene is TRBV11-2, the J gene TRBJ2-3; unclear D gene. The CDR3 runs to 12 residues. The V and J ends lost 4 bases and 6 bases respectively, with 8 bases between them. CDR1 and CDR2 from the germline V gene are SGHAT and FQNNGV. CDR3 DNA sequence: TGTGCCAGCAGCTCTTCGAGGGATACGCAGTATTTT. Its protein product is CASSSSRDTQYF.

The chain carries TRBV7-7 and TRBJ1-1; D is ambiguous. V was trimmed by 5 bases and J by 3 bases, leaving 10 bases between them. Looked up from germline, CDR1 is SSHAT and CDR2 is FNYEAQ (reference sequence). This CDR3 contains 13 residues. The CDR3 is CASSANWDTEAFF. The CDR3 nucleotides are TGTGCCAGCAGCGCTAATTGGGACACTGAAGCTTTCTTT.

The CDR3 nucleotides are TGTGCCAGCAGCGTGACAGGGGGCGATACTGAAGCTTTCTTT. It translates to CASSVTGGDTEAFF. This chain uses TRBV9 with TRBJ1-1, with 10 bases lining up with TRBD1. Germline V gives CDR1 SGDLS, CDR2 YYNGEE. CDR3 length equals 14 residues. J was trimmed by 5 bases and V by 2 bases; bases with no gene match: 3.

This CDR3 is CASSPRTSGGATSYNEQFF. The CDR3, as DNA: TGTGCCAGCAGCCCCCGGACTAGCGGGGGGGCCACGAGCTACAATGAGCAGTTCTTC. The chain uses TRBV9 and TRBJ2-1; the match to TRBD2 covers 15 bases. The CDR3 is 19 amino acids. Germline lookup yields CDR1 SGDLS and CDR2 YYNGEE. Losses at the gene ends were 4 bases for V and 3 bases for J; bases not matched to a gene: 11.

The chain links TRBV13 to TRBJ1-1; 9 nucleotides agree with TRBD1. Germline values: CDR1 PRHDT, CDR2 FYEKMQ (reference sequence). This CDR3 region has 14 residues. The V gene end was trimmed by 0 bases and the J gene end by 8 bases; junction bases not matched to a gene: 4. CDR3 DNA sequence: TGTGCCAGCAGCTTAGGGGGACAGGGTGTAGAAGCTTTCTTT. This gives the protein CASSLGGQGVEAFF.

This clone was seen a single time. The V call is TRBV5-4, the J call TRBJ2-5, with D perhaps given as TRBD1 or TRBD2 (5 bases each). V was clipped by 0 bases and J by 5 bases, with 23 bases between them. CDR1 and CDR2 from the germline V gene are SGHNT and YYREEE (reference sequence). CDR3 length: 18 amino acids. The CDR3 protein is CASSLEAGSRSAGETQYF. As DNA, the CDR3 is TGTGCCAGCAGCTTGGAAGCAGGGTCTCGTAGTGCGGGTGAGACCCAGTACTTC.

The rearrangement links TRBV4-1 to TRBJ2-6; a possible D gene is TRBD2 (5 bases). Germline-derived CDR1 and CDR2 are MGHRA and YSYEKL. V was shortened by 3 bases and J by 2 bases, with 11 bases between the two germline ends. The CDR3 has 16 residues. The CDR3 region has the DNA TGCGCCAGCAGCCACCTTGGGGAGCCTGGGGCCAACGTCCTGACTTTC. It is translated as CASSHLGEPGANVLTF.